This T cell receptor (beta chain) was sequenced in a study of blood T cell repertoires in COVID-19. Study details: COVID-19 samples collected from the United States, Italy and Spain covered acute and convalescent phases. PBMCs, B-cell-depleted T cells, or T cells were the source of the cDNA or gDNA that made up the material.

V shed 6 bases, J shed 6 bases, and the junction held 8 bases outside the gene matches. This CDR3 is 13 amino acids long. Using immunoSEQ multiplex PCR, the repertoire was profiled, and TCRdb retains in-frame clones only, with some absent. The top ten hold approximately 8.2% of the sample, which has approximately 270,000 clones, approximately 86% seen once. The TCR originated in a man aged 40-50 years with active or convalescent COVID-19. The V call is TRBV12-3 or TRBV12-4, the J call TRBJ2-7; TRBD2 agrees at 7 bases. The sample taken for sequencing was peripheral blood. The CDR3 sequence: CASRSREEAEQYF. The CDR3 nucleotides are TGTGCCAGCAGGTCCCGGGAGGAGGCCGAGCAGTACTTC.